This T cell receptor (beta chain) was retrieved from a study of blood T cell repertoires in COVID-19. The table came from immunoSEQ multiplex PCR; TCRdb's copy has only in-frame clones and leaves some out. The sample shows 150,000 to 200,000 clones, around 74% of them seen only once. CDR1 and CDR2 from the germline V gene are KGHDR and SFDVKD. The CDR3 is 15 residues long. V dropped 3 bases and J dropped 7; count of bases not matched to a gene: 8. This chain uses TRBV24-1 with TRBJ2-1; TRBD1 matches at 7 bases. Sequenced input: peripheral blood. This TCR derives from a man between 70 and 80 years old with acute or convalescent COVID-19. CDR3 sequence (DNA): TGTGCCACCAGTGATCGGGGTCTCAGGGGGAATGAGCAGTTCTTC. Its translation is CATSDRGLRGNEQFF.